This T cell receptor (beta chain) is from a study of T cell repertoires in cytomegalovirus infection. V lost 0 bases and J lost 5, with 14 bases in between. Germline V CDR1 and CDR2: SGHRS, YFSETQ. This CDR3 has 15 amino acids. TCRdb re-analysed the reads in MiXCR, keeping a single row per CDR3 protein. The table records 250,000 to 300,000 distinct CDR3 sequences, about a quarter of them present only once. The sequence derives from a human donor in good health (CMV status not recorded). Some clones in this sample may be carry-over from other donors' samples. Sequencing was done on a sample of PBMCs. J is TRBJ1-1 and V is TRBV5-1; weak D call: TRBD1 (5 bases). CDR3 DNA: TGCGCCAGCAGCTTGGAGTCGGGGGGACGTACTGAAGCTTTCTTT. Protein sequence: CASSLESGGRTEAFF.